This T cell receptor beta chain was sequenced in a study of T cells in localized non-small cell lung cancer. Regarding the study as a whole: Those with higher blood T cell density had longer overall survival. Analysis by sequencing included only one tumor region, so heterogeneity remains possible. Tumor trailed uninvolved adjacent lung in T cell clonality, which peaked there. Adjacent lung exhibited a median of 57 among the 100 most abundant tumor clones.

As for this clone: The antigen remains undetermined.

The CDR3 consists of 11 residues. CDR1 is MGHDK and CDR2 is SYGVNS in the germline V gene. The V end was cut by 3 bases, the J end by 5 bases, with 4 bases between. Here immunoSEQ multiplex PCR was the method, and the copy in TCRdb shows in-frame clones only, minus some. Of about 27,000 clones in the sample, approximately 86% were seen once. The J gene is TRBJ1-1, the V gene TRBV25-1, with D hard to call. The source material was peripheral blood, sampled before any cancer treatment. The TCR was taken from a female donor older than 55 with stage II squamous cell lung carcinoma. CDR3 region: CASSDWTEAFF. The CDR3 coding sequence is TGTGCCAGCAGTGACTGGACTGAAGCTTTCTTT. Together with reference TRBV25-1 and TRBJ1-1, the CDR3 gives the full variable domain: EADIYQTPRYLVIGTGKKITLECSQTMGHDKMYWYQQDPGMELHLIHYSYGVNSTEKGDLSSESTVSRIRTEHFPLTLESARPSHTSQYLCASSDWTEAFFGQGTRLTVV.